This T cell receptor (beta chain) was sequenced during a study of CD8+CD57+ T cells in acquired aplastic anemia. On the study more broadly: When averaged, DNA from sorted CD4+ and CD8+ cells came to around 3.1 ug. Study-wide results and limits: Around 30 sequences, all CD8+ CDR3, were shared between patients and controls. A significant difference in CD8+ Simpson's diversity between patients and controls was not found.

Germline CDR1 and CDR2: DFQATT and SNEGSKA (reference sequence). V shed 5 bases, J shed 1 base, and the junction held 7 bases outside the gene matches. This CDR3 comprises 14 residues. The template for TCR beta VDJ and CDR3 sequence profiling was genomic DNA. One entry per CDR3 protein, called by TCRdb with MiXCR from the reads. The table lists a few hundred thousand distinct CDR3 sequences, around 33% of them singletons. Those patients picked for sequencing had displayed CD8+CD57+ cell expansion on flow cytometry. Among the patients, all had severe acquired aplastic anemia. The table lists this clonotype with many counts. Its cognate antigen is unknown.

The sequencing input was sorted CD4+, CD8+, or CD8+CD57+ T cells (not recorded which) from PBMCs. The chain combines TRBV20-1 with TRBJ2-5, with 7 positions matching TRBD2. This receptor was obtained from a human donor with aplastic anemia. The CDR3 region is CSAGEASGQETQYF. The CDR3 bases are TGCAGTGCTGGTGAGGCTAGCGGCCAAGAGACCCAGTACTTC.